This is a list of T cell receptor beta chains from one sample in a study of long-term antiretroviral therapy in people with HIV. TCRdb's table, derived via immunoSEQ multiplex PCR, lists solely in-frame clones and lacks some. The sample records 15,000 to 20,000 clones, roughly 84% being singletons. The sample here was unsorted PBMCs, taken 0.9 years after starting antiretroviral therapy. These receptors came from a man between 18 and 29 years old with HIV. CDR3s include the opening cysteine and the closing phenylalanine or tryptophan. Fields, in order: D gene, V gene, clone size, J gene, CDR3 DNA, CDR3 protein. The D gene is left open where the match is weak. Clone size is not always given. Where it is, it says once, few, many or a class for expanded clones.

-	TRBV11-2	-	TRBJ1-1	TGTGCCAGCAGCTTAATGGACTATACGGCTTTCTTT	CASSLMDYTAFF
TRBD2	TRBV5-6	-	TRBJ2-5	TGTGCCAGCAGCTTGGCCTTAGCGGGGGGCAGCCAAGAGACCCAGTACTTC	CASSLALAGGSQETQYF
-	TRBV5-1	-	TRBJ2-1	TGCGCCAGCAGCTTGGCCTATGGGTTTGACAATGAGCAGTTCTTC	CASSLAYGFDNEQFF
-	TRBV11-2	once	TRBJ2-3	TGTGCCAGCAGCTTACTAGGCAGGGTGAGCGCAGATACGCAGTATTTT	CASSLLGRVSADTQYF
-	TRBV20-1	-	TRBJ1-4	TGCAGTGCTACATTTAGGGGTCAACTGTTTTTT	CSATFRGQLFF
-	TRBV7-9	-	TRBJ1-2	TGTGCCAGCAGCTTTTCAGTTAACTATGGCTACACCTTC	CASSFSVNYGYTF
-	TRBV11-2	-	TRBJ2-3	TGTGCCAGCAGTTTAAGGAGGGGTCCGACAGATACGCAGTATTTT	CASSLRRGPTDTQYF
-	TRBV7-9	-	TRBJ2-5	TGTGCCAGCAGCGGGAACTACGACCCTCAAGAGACCCAGTACTTC	CASSGNYDPQETQYF
TRBD1	TRBV25-1	-	TRBJ1-4	TGTGCCAGCAGTGAACCAACAGGGGGCTGTGAAAAACTGTTTTTT	CASSEPTGGCEKLFF
-	TRBV6-5	-	TRBJ1-5	TGTGCCAGCAGTTTAACAGGTGGCAATCAGCCCCAGCATTTT	CASSLTGGNQPQHF
TRBD2	TRBV5-4	-	TRBJ2-5	TGTGCCAGCAGCACCGGGACTAGCGGACAAGAGACCCAGTACTTC	CASSTGTSGQETQYF
TRBD1	TRBV18	-	TRBJ1-2	TGTGCCAGCTCACAGACAGGGGGCCTTAACTATGGCTACACCTTC	CASSQTGGLNYGYTF
TRBD2	TRBV11-2	-	TRBJ2-5	TGTGCCAGCGTCCGGGAGGGCTTTGGGAGGACCCAGTACTTC	CASVREGFGRTQYF
-	TRBV4-2	once	TRBJ2-5	TGTGCCAGCAGCCAAGATCGCAGTAAGGCCGAGACCCAGTACTTC	CASSQDRSKAETQYF
-	TRBV11-2	-	TRBJ1-1	TGTGCCAGCAGCTTTTGGGGGAACACTGAAGCTTTCTTT	CASSFWGNTEAFF
-	TRBV5-1	-	TRBJ2-7	TGCGCCAGCAGCCCCGGTGGGGATTATACTACCTACGAGCAGTACTTC	CASSPGGDYTTYEQYF
TRBD1	TRBV5-1	-	TRBJ1-3	TGCGCCAGCAGCTTTGGGACAGGGTACTCTGGAAACACCATATATTTT	CASSFGTGYSGNTIYF
TRBD1	TRBV28	-	TRBJ1-3	TGTGCCAGCAGGCTGGGACAGGCCCTTTTCGGTGGAAACACCATATATTTT	CASRLGQALFGGNTIYF
-	TRBV27	-	TRBJ1-1	TGTGCCAGCAGTCCTAACGTGAACACTGAAGCTTTCTTT	CASSPNVNTEAFF
TRBD2	TRBV7-9	-	TRBJ2-5	TGTGCCAGCAGAATAAGCCTAGCGGGGGGGCCAATGGAGACCCAGTACTTC	CASRISLAGGPMETQYF
-	TRBV6-5	once	TRBJ2-2	TGTGCCAGCAGTTTCATGGACACCGGGGAGCTGTTTTTT	CASSFMDTGELFF
-	TRBV6-1	-	TRBJ1-2	TGTGCCAGCAGTGAGCTAGGGGGGCAGGGGATCCCCTATGGCTACACCTTC	CASSELGGQGIPYGYTF
-	TRBV5-1	-	TRBJ2-3	TGCGCCAGCAGCTACCTCGGTGGCACCACAGATACGCAGTATTTT	CASSYLGGTTDTQYF
-	TRBV6-6	-	TRBJ1-3	TGTGCCAGCGGGGGACCTGGAAACACCATATATTTT	CASGGPGNTIYF
-	TRBV7-2	-	TRBJ2-2	TGTGCCAGCAGCTTCCTACACACCGGGGAGCTGTTTTTT	CASSFLHTGELFF
TRBD1	TRBV7-8	-	TRBJ1-1	TGTGCCAGCAGCTTTACAGGGGGCGGAGACGCTGAAGCTTTCTTT	CASSFTGGGDAEAFF
TRBD1	TRBV7-2	-	TRBJ1-5	TGTGCCAGCAGCCCGGGAGGGGGCTCATCCATACCCAATCAGCCCCAGCATTTT	CASSPGGGSSIPNQPQHF
-	TRBV9	-	TRBJ2-7	TGTGCCAGCAGCAGGACAGCTTCCTCCTACGAGCAGTACTTC	CASSRTASSYEQYF
TRBD2	TRBV28	once	TRBJ2-3	TGTGCCAGCAGTACTAAACTTAGCGGGGGGTACACAGATACGCAGTATTTT	CASSTKLSGGYTDTQYF
TRBD1	TRBV5-6	-	TRBJ1-4	TGTGCCAGCAGCTTGGAGAACAGGGGCAACGAAAAACTGTTTTTT	CASSLENRGNEKLFF
-	TRBV7-9	-	TRBJ2-2	TGTGCCAGCAGCTTAGTCTTTGCGGGTCCGGTGGCCGGGGAGCTGTTTTTT	CASSLVFAGPVAGELFF
-	TRBV11-2	once	TRBJ2-2	TGTGCCAGCAGCGCCGTAGCTGGGACGGGTCGGAACACCGGGGAGCTGTTTTTT	CASSAVAGTGRNTGELFF
TRBD2	TRBV29-1	-	TRBJ2-5	TGCAGCGTTGAATTTGGACTAGCGGAGACCCAGTACTTC	CSVEFGLAETQYF
-	TRBV5-1	-	TRBJ1-2	TGCGCCAGCAGCGGAAATTCTTATGGCTACACCTTC	CASSGNSYGYTF
TRBD1	TRBV30	-	TRBJ1-1	TGTGCCTGGAGTTTCCCGCGAAGGGACAGGGCGAACACTGAAGCTTTCTTT	CAWSFPRRDRANTEAFF
-	TRBV7-8	-	TRBJ2-2	TGTGCCAGCAGCTTAGCCAGTGATACCGGGGAGCTGTTTTTT	CASSLASDTGELFF
-	TRBV28	-	TRBJ1-5	TGTGCCAGCAGTTATAACTCCCGCAATCAGCCCCAGCATTTT	CASSYNSRNQPQHF
TRBD1	TRBV15	-	TRBJ1-1	TGTGCCACCAGCAGCCGGGACAGATACACTGAAGCTTTCTTT	CATSSRDRYTEAFF